This paragraph covers one T cell receptor beta chain sequence. The antigen is undetermined. The germline V gene encodes CDR1 SGHTA and CDR2 FQGTGA. The trim removed 1 base at V and 4 bases at J, leaving 5 bases unmatched. The CDR3 covers 15 residues. This sample is drawn from a study of PD-L1 blockade in urothelial cancer. Whole-study context: Patients had undergone 0 to 3 prior chemotherapy regimens. Median blood clonality was around 0.08, with 80,000 to 100,000 unique TCRs.

Noted time point: peripheral blood 6 weeks after treatment start. The table came from immunoSEQ multiplex PCR; TCRdb's copy has only in-frame clones and leaves some out. The profile shows roughly 120,000 clones, approximately 90% of them singletons. Study results and limitations: Larger 3-week expansion of tumor-associated blood clones was seen in durable-benefit patients.

The genes are TRBV7-3 and TRBJ2-7; 9 positions agree with TRBD2. Here the sequenced sample was PBMCs, taken around atezolizumab (anti-PD-L1) treatment. The sequence derives from a man between 60 and 70 years old with urothelial cancer. CDR3 DNA: TGTGCCAGCAGCTTAAGAGGCGGGAGGGAATACGAGCAGTACTTC. Protein product: CASSLRGGREYEQYF.